These T cell receptor beta chains were read from a single sample in a study of cytomegalovirus exposure and HLA in healthy donors. TCRdb's copy holds only in-frame clones and misses some; the assay was immunoSEQ multiplex PCR. The table includes about 98,000 clones, approximately 64% detected once. Input material: PBMCs. The receptors stem from a human donor in good health. Both conserved end residues are part of each CDR3. The D gene is left open where the match is weak. Clone size is given for some rows only: seen once, a few or many times, or a class if the clone is expanded.

.	.	TRBV19	TRBJ2-2	CASRQAGELFF	TGTGCCAGTCGACAGGCCGGGGAGCTGTTTTTT
.	TRBD2	TRBV5-4	TRBJ2-1	CASSWGLARNEQFF	TGTGCCAGCAGCTGGGGACTAGCGAGAAATGAGCAGTTCTTC
.	TRBD1	TRBV10-3	TRBJ2-2	CAISGGTGANTGELFF	TGTGCCATCAGTGGCGGGACAGGCGCGAACACCGGGGAGCTGTTTTTT
once	TRBD1	TRBV27	TRBJ2-5	CASSRTGQETQYF	TGTGCCAGCAGCAGGACAGGGCAGGAGACCCAGTACTTC
.	.	TRBV19	TRBJ1-1	CASSIQNTEAFF	TGTGCCAGTAGTATACAAAACACTGAAGCTTTCTTT
.	.	TRBV2	TRBJ1-4	CASSEARQWGNEKLFF	TGTGCCAGCAGTGAAGCGCGACAGTGGGGTAATGAAAAACTGTTTTTT
.	.	TRBV5-1	TRBJ1-1	CASSLGHQNTEAFF	TGCGCCAGCAGCTTGGGGCACCAGAACACTGAAGCTTTCTTT
.	.	TRBV5-1	TRBJ1-5	CASSLEPAGDQPQHF	TGCGCCAGCAGCTTGGAGCCGGCAGGGGATCAGCCCCAGCATTTT
.	TRBD1	TRBV4-2	TRBJ1-2	CASRRTGGNYGYTF	TGTGCCAGCAGACGGACAGGGGGGAACTATGGCTACACCTTC
.	TRBD1	TRBV5-1	TRBJ1-2	CASALIQGLYGYTF	TGCGCCAGCGCGTTAATACAGGGGTTGTATGGCTACACCTTC
.	.	TRBV18	TRBJ1-3	CASSPMGLSGNTIYF	TGTGCCAGCTCACCAATGGGGCTATCTGGAAACACCATATATTTT
.	.	TRBV2	TRBJ2-5	CASSAQGGTQYF	TGTGCCAGCAGTGCCCAGGGGGGGACCCAGTACTTC
.	.	TRBV19	TRBJ2-7	CASSIRRSASEQYF	TGTGCCAGTAGTATTAGGAGGAGCGCTTCCGAGCAGTACTTC
.	TRBD2	TRBV25-1	TRBJ2-1	CASSRLAGHNEQFF	TGTGCCAGCAGTAGGCTAGCGGGACACAATGAGCAGTTCTTC
once	TRBD1	TRBV5-1	TRBJ1-1	CASSLGDRRNTEAFF	TGCGCCAGCAGCTTGGGGGACAGGCGGAACACTGAAGCTTTCTTT
.	.	TRBV18	TRBJ1-2	CASSGQTSNYGYTF	TGTGCCAGCTCCGGACAGACTTCTAACTATGGCTACACCTTC
.	.	TRBV27	TRBJ1-4	CASRRQTNEKLFF	TGTGCCAGCAGGCGGCAGACTAATGAAAAACTGTTTTTT
few	.	TRBV7-9	TRBJ2-1	CASSSSSYNEQFF	TGTGCCAGCAGCTCCAGCTCCTACAATGAGCAGTTCTTC
.	TRBD2	TRBV6-1	TRBJ2-2	CASSEGAGDYTGELFF	TGTGCCAGCAGTGAAGGGGCGGGAGATTACACCGGGGAGCTGTTTTTT
.	.	TRBV15	TRBJ2-1	CATSLWAVSYNEQFF	TGTGCCACCAGCTTATGGGCAGTCTCCTACAATGAGCAGTTCTTC
.	TRBD2	TRBV7-2	TRBJ2-1	CASSLQRGGEQFF	TGTGCCAGCAGCTTACAGCGGGGCGGTGAGCAGTTCTTC
.	.	TRBV19	TRBJ2-7	CASSIGGGRGPSYEQYF	TGTGCCAGTAGTATAGGGGGGGGCAGGGGGCCCTCCTACGAGCAGTACTTC
.	TRBD2	TRBV7-6	TRBJ2-7	CASSLAPGLAGGVSYEQYF	TGTGCCAGCAGCTTAGCGCCGGGACTAGCGGGAGGAGTTTCCTACGAGCAGTACTTC
few	.	TRBV5-4	TRBJ2-3	CASSLRGSTDTQYF	TGTGCCAGCAGCTTACGGGGGAGCACAGATACGCAGTATTTT
.	TRBD1	TRBV4-1	TRBJ2-7	CASSQGTGNYEQYF	TGCGCCAGCAGCCAAGGGACAGGGAACTACGAGCAGTACTTC
once	.	TRBV5-1	TRBJ2-1	CASSLIPTGGPEQFF	TGCGCCAGCAGCCTAATACCGACAGGCGGCCCTGAGCAGTTCTTC
once	TRBD1	TRBV9	TRBJ2-3	CASSVLTGSASDTQYF	TGTGCCAGCAGCGTCTTGACAGGGTCCGCCTCAGATACGCAGTATTTT
once	TRBD1	TRBV11-2	TRBJ1-2	CASSSYRGVSYGYTF	TGTGCCAGCAGCTCGTACAGGGGAGTCAGCTATGGCTACACCTTC
few	.	TRBV30	TRBJ2-7	CAWSPGGYEQYF	TGTGCCTGGAGCCCTGGAGGGTACGAGCAGTACTTC
.	TRBD1	TRBV18	TRBJ1-4	CASSPPGQINEKLFF	TGTGCCAGCTCGCCCCCGGGACAGATTAATGAAAAACTGTTTTTT
.	TRBD1	TRBV4-1	TRBJ1-4	CASSQDGGRGRPNEKLFF	TGCGCCAGCAGCCAAGATGGGGGCAGGGGGCGCCCCAATGAAAAACTGTTTTTT
.	.	TRBV5-1	TRBJ2-2	CASSLDTTNTGELFF	TGCGCCAGCAGCCTGGACACTACGAACACCGGGGAGCTGTTTTTT
.	TRBD2	TRBV6-6	TRBJ2-3	CASRLAGATHTQYF	TGTGCCAGCAGGCTAGCGGGAGCAACACATACGCAGTATTTT
.	.	TRBV6-5	TRBJ2-1	CASRPQGVRYNEQFF	TGTGCCAGCAGGCCACAGGGAGTTCGCTACAATGAGCAGTTCTTC
.	.	TRBV5-1	TRBJ1-1	CASSLVAGANPTEAFF	TGCGCCAGCAGCTTGGTTGCGGGGGCTAACCCCACTGAAGCTTTCTTT
.	.	TRBV5-4	TRBJ1-5	CASSADRYQPQHF	TGTGCCAGCAGCGCTGACAGGTATCAGCCCCAGCATTTT
.	TRBD1	TRBV5-4	TRBJ2-7	CASSAWGQGSSYEQYF	TGTGCCAGCAGCGCATGGGGACAGGGGTCTTCCTACGAGCAGTACTTC
.	TRBD1	TRBV5-5	TRBJ1-2	CASSSQQGEVLYGYTF	TGTGCCAGCAGCTCACAACAGGGGGAAGTGCTCTATGGCTACACCTTC
few	.	TRBV4-1	TRBJ2-4	CASTKKDLIAKNIQYF	TGCGCCAGTACTAAAAAAGATCTTATAGCCAAAAACATTCAGTACTTC
.	.	TRBV27	TRBJ2-7	CASSGGTQPSYEQYF	TGCGCCAGCTCTGGGGGGACTCAGCCTTCCTACGAGCAGTACTTC
.	TRBD2	TRBV30	TRBJ2-3	CAWTLGTRGTDTQYF	TGTGCCTGGACGCTCGGGACTAGGGGCACAGATACGCAGTATTTT